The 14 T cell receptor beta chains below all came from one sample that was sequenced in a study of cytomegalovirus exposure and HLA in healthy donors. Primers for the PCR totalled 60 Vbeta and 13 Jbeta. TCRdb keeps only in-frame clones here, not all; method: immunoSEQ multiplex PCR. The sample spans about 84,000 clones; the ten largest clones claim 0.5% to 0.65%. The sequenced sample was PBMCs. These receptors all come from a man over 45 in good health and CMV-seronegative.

The CDR3 DNA is TGTGCCAGCAGCAAATGGACAGGGGACACCGGGGAGCTGTTTTTT. Translated, it gives CASSKWTGDTGELFF. This chain joins TRBV2 and TRBJ2-2; 9 bases agree with TRBD1. The V gene's germline CDR1 is SNHLY and CDR2 FYNNEI. The CDR3 covers 15 residues. Trimming took 6 bases from V and 3 from J; bases not matched to a gene: 5.

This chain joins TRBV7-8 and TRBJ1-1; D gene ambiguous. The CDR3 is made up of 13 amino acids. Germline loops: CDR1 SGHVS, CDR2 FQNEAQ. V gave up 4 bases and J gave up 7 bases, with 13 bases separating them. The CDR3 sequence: CASSSEGFSEAFF. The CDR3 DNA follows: TGTGCCAGCAGCTCGGAGGGTTTTAGTGAAGCTTTCTTT.

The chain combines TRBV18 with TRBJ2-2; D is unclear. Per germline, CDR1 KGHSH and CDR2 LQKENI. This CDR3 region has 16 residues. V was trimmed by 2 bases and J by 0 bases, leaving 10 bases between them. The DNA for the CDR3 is TGTGCCAGCTCACCATATACAGATTCGAACACCGGGGAGCTGTTTTTT. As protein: CASSPYTDSNTGELFF. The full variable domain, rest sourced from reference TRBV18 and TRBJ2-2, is NAGVMQNPRHLVRRRGQEARLRCSPMKGHSHVYWYRQLPEEGLKFMVYLQKENIIDESGMPKERFSAEFPKEGPSILRIQQVVRGDSAAYFCASSPYTDSNTGELFFGEGSRLTVL.

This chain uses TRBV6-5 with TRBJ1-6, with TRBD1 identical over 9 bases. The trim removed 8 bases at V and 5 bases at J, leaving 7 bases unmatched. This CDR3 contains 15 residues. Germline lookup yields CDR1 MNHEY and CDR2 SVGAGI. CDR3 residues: CASYPGQGNNSPLHF. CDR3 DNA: TGTGCCAGCTACCCGGGACAGGGTAATAATTCACCCCTCCACTTT.

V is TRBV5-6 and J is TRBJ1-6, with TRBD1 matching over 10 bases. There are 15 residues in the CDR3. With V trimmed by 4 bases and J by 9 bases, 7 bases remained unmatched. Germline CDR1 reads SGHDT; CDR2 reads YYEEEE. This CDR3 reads CASSPQDRGLSPLHF. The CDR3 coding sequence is TGTGCCAGCAGCCCCCAAGACAGGGGGCTTTCACCCCTCCACTTT.

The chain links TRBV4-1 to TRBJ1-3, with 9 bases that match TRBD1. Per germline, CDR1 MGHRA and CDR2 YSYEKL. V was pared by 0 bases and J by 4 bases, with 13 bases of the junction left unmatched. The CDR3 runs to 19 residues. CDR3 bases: TGCGCCAGCAGCCAAGACCGAGCCGGGACAGGGAAACTCGGAAACACCATATATTTT. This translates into CASSQDRAGTGKLGNTIYF.

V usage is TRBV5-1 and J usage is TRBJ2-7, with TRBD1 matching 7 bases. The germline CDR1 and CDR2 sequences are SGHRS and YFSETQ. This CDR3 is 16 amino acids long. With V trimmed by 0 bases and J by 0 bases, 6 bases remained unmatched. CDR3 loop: CASSLGAGTASYEQYF. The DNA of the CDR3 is TGCGCCAGCAGCTTGGGTGCCGGGACAGCCTCCTACGAGCAGTACTTC. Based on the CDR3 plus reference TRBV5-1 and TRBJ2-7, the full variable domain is KAGVTQTPRYLIKTRGQQVTLSCSPISGHRSVSWYQQTPGQGLQFLFEYFSETQRNKGNFPGRFSGRQFSNSRSEMNVSTLELGDSALYLCASSLGAGTASYEQYFGPGTRLTVT.

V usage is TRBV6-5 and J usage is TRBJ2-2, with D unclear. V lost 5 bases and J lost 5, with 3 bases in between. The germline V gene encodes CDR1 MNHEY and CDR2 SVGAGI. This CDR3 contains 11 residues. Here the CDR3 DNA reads TGTGCCAGCAGTGCGACCGGGGAGCTGTTTTTT. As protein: CASSATGELFF.

The CDR3 sequence: CAISVDSDISGNTIYF. The CDR3 region has the DNA TGTGCCATCAGTGTCGATTCTGACATCTCTGGAAACACCATATATTTT. This rearrangement joins TRBV10-3 to TRBJ1-3; D is unresolved. Germline CDR1 ENHRY, CDR2 SYGVKD. Trimming cost V 4 bases and J 0 bases, with 13 bases left between them. The CDR3 has 16 residues.

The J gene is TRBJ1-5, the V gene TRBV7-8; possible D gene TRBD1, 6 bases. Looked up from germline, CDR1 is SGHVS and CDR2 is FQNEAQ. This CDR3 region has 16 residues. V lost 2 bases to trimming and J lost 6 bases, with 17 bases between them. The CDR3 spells CASSLRQGSFGQPQHF. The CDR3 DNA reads TGTGCCAGCAGCTTACGGCAGGGGTCGTTTGGTCAGCCCCAGCATTTT.

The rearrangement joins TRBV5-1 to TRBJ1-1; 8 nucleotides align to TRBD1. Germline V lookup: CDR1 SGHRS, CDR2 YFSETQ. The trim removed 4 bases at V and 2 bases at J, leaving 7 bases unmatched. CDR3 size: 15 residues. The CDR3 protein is CASSPDRALNTEAFF. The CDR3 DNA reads TGCGCCAGCAGCCCGGACAGGGCGCTAAACACTGAAGCTTTCTTT.

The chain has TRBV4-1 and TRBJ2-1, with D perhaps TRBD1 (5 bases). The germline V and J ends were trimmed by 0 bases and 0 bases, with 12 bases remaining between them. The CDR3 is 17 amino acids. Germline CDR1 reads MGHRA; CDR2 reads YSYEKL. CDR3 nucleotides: TGCGCCAGCAGCCAAGAGTCGAAGGGGATCTCCTACAATGAGCAGTTCTTC. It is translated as CASSQESKGISYNEQFF.

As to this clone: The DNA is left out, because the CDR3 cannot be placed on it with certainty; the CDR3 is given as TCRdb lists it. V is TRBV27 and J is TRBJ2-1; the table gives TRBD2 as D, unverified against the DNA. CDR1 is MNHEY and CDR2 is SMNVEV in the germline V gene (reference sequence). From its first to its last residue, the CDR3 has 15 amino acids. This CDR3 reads CASSTSMRGGGEQFF.

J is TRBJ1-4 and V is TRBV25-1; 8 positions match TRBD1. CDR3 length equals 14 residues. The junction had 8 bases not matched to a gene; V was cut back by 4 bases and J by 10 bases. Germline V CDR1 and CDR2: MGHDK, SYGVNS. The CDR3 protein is CASSAEQGERKLFF. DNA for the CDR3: TGTGCCAGCAGTGCTGAACAGGGGGAGAGAAAACTGTTTTTT. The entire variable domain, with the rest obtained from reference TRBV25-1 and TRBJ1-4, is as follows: EADIYQTPRYLVIGTGKKITLECSQTMGHDKMYWYQQDPGMELHLIHYSYGVNSTEKGDLSSESTVSRIRTEHFPLTLESARPSHTSQYLCASSAEQGERKLFFGSGTQLSVL.